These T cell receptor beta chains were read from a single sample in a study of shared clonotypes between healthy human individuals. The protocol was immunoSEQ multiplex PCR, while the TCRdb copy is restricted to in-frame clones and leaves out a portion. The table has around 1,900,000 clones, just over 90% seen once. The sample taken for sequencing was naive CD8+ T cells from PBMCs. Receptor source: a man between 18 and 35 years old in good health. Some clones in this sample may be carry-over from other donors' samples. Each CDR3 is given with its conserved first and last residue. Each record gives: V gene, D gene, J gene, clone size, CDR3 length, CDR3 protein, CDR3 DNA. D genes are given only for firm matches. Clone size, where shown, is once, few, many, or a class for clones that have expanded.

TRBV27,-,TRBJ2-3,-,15,CASSLTQGYTDTQYF,TGTGCCAGCAGTTTAACGCAGGGGTACACAGATACGCAGTATTTT
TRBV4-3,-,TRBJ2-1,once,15,CASSPSSGQPSEQFF,TGCGCCAGCAGCCCATCCTCAGGGCAGCCGTCTGAGCAGTTCTTC
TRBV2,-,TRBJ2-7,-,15,CASSETGNIPLEQYF,TGTGCCAGCAGTGAAACAGGGAATATCCCCCTCGAGCAGTACTTC
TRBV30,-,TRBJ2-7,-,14,CAWGTGARGYEQYF,TGTGCCTGGGGCACCGGTGCGAGAGGGTACGAGCAGTACTTC
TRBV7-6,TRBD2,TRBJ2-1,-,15,CASSFSGSGGNEQFF,TGTGCCAGCAGCTTTAGCGGGAGCGGGGGCAATGAGCAGTTCTTC
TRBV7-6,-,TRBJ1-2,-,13,CASSLGGTDGYTF,TGTGCCAGCAGCTTAGGAGGCACCGATGGCTACACCTTC
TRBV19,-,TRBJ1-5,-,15,CASNLGRESDQPQHF,TGTGCCAGTAATTTGGGCCGGGAGAGTGATCAGCCCCAGCATTTT
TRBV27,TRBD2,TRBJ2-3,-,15,CASSFLREGIDTQYF,TGTGCCAGCAGTTTTCTGCGGGAGGGGATAGATACGCAGTATTTT
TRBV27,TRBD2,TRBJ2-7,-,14,CATWRLADSYEQYF,TGTGCCACCTGGCGGCTAGCGGATTCCTACGAGCAGTACTTC
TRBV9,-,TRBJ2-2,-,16,CASSDAGRKNTGELFF,TGTGCCAGCAGCGACGCGGGGCGGAAGAACACCGGGGAGCTGTTTTTT
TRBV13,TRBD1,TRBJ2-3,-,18,CASSFRTGVELGTDTQYF,TGTGCCAGCAGCTTCCGGACAGGGGTTGAGTTGGGCACAGATACGCAGTATTTT
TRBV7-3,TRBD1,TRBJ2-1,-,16,CASSSWTGGTYNEQFF,TGTGCCAGCAGCTCTTGGACAGGGGGCACCTACAATGAGCAGTTCTTC
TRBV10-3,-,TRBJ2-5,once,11,CAIKDQETQYF,TGTGCCATCAAGGATCAAGAGACCCAGTACTTC
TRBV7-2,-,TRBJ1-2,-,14,CASSLGGGVYGYTF,TGTGCCAGCAGCTTAGGGGGCGGGGTCTATGGCTACACCTTC
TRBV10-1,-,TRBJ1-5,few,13,CASSESDDQPQHF,TGCGCCAGCAGTGAGTCTGACGATCAGCCCCAGCATTTT
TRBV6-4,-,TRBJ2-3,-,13,CASSPTRADTQYF,TGTGCCAGCAGTCCCACTCGCGCAGATACGCAGTATTTT
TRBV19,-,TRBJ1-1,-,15,CASSHRGGLNTEAFF,TGTGCCAGTAGCCATCGAGGGGGATTGAACACTGAAGCTTTCTTT
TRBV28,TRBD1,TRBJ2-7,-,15,CASSPGTGSPYEQYF,TGTGCCAGCAGCCCCGGGACAGGGTCCCCCTACGAGCAGTACTTC
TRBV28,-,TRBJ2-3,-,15,CASSLRERGTDTQYF,TGTGCCAGCAGTTTACGGGAGAGGGGCACAGATACGCAGTATTTT
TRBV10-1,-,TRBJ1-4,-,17,CASRRKYGENPNEKLFF,TGCGCCAGCAGGAGGAAGTACGGGGAAAACCCTAATGAAAAACTGTTTTTT
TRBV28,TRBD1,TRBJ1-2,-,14,CASSADRDPSGYTF,TGTGCCAGCAGTGCGGACAGGGATCCGAGCGGCTACACCTTC
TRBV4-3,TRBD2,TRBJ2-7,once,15,CASSPGTSGIHEQYF,TGCGCCAGCAGCCCTGGGACTAGCGGGATCCACGAGCAGTACTTC
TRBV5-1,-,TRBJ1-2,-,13,CASSLVRGHGYTF,TGCGCCAGCAGCTTGGTTCGGGGCCATGGCTACACCTTC
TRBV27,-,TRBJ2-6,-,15,CASSSFISGANVLTF,TGTGCCAGCAGTTCATTTATCTCTGGGGCCAACGTCCTGACTTTC
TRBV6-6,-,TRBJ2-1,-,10,CASFYNEQFF,TGTGCCAGCTTCTACAATGAGCAGTTCTTC
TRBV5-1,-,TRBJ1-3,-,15,CASSQGPAAGNTIYF,TGCGCCAGCAGCCAAGGGCCCGCTGCGGGAAACACCATATATTTT
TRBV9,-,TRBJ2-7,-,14,CASSPQGAAYEQYF,TGTGCCAGCAGCCCGCAGGGTGCAGCCTACGAGCAGTACTTC
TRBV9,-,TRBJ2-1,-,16,CASSVDESGRYNEQFF,TGTGCCAGCAGCGTAGATGAGTCGGGAAGGTACAATGAGCAGTTCTTC
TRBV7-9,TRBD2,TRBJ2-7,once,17,CASSSRGERTSPYEQYF,TGTGCCAGCAGCTCCCGGGGGGAGCGCACCAGTCCCTACGAGCAGTACTTC
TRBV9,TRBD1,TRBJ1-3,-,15,CASSAAGTDGNTIYF,TGTGCCAGCAGCGCGGCCGGGACAGACGGAAACACCATATATTTT
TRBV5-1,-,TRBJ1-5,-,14,CASSLGPSNQPQHF,TGCGCCAGCAGCTTGGGGCCCAGCAATCAGCCCCAGCATTTT
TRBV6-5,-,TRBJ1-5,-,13,CASRRQEGEPQHF,TGTGCCAGCAGACGACAGGAGGGCGAGCCCCAGCATTTT
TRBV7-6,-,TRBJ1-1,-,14,CASSLGGHNTEAFF,TGTGCCAGCAGCTTAGGAGGGCACAACACTGAAGCTTTCTTT
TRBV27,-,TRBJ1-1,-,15,CASSPPPGPTFEAFF,TGTGCCAGCAGTCCACCCCCGGGACCGACCTTTGAAGCTTTCTTT
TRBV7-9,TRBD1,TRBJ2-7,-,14,CASSLGQGVMEQYF,TGTGCCAGCAGCCTAGGACAGGGGGTGATGGAGCAGTACTTC
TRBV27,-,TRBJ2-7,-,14,CASSSLWGSYEQYF,TGTGCCAGCAGCTCACTGTGGGGAAGTTACGAGCAGTACTTC
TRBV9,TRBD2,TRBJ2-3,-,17,CASSVEPSGRFADTQYF,TGTGCCAGCAGCGTAGAACCTAGCGGGAGGTTCGCAGATACGCAGTATTTT
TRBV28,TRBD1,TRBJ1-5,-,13,CASSSQGDQPQHF,TGTGCCAGCAGCTCCCAGGGGGATCAGCCCCAGCATTTT
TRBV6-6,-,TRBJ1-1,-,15,CASSHPPRTNTEAFF,TGTGCCAGCAGTCACCCCCCTAGAACGAACACTGAAGCTTTCTTT
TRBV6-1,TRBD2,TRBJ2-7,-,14,CASKNLAGPYEQYF,TGTGCCAGCAAGAACCTAGCGGGACCCTACGAGCAGTACTTC
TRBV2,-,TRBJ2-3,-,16,CASSEGAARYTDTQYF,TGTGCCAGCAGTGAAGGGGCCGCTCGATACACAGATACGCAGTATTTT
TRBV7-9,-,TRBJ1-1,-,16,CASSLPLVKGNTEAFF,TGTGCCAGCAGCTTACCGTTGGTCAAGGGGAACACTGAAGCTTTCTTT
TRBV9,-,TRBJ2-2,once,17,CASSVPSRTVNTGELFF,TGTGCCAGCAGCGTCCCCTCAAGGACTGTGAACACCGGGGAGCTGTTTTTT
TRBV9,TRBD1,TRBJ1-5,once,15,CASSLGTALNQPQHF,TGTGCCAGCAGCCTGGGGACAGCCCTAAATCAGCCCCAGCATTTT
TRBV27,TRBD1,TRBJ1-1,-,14,CASGNRGLNTEAFF,TGTGCCAGCGGAAACAGGGGTCTGAACACTGAAGCTTTCTTT
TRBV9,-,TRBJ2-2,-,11,CASSRTGELFF,TGTGCCAGCAGCCGCACCGGGGAGCTGTTTTTT